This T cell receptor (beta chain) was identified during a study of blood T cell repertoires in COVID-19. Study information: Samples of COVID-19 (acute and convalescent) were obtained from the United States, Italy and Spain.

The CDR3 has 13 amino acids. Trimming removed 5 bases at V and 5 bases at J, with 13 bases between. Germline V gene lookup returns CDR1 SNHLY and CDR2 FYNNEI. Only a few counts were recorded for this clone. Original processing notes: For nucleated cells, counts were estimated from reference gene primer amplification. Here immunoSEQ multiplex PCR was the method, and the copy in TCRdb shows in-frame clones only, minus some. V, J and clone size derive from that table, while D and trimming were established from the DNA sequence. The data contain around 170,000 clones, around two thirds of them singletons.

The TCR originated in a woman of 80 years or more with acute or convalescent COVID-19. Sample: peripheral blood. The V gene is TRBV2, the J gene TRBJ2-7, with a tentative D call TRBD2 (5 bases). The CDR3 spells CASSKQSRDEQYF. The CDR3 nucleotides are TGTGCCAGCAGTAAACAGTCGCGGGACGAGCAGTACTTC.